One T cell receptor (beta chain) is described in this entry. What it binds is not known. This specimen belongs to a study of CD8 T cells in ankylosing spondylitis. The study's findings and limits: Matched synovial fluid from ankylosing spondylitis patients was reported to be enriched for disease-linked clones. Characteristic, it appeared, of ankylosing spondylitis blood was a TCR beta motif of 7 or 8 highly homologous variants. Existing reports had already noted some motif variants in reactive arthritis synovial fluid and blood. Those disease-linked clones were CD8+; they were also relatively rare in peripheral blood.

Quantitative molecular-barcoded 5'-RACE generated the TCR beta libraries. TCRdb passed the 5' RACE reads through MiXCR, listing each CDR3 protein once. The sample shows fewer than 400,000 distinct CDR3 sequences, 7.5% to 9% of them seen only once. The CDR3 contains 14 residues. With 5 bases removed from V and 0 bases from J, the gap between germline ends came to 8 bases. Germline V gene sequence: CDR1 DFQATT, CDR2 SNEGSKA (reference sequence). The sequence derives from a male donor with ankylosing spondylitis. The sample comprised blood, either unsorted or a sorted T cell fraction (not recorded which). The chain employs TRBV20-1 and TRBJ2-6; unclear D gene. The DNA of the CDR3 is TGCAGTGCTCCCCCCATCTCTGGGGCCAACGTCCTGACTTTC. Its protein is CSAPPISGANVLTF.